Below are 19 T cell receptor beta chains sequenced from a single sample in a study of cytomegalovirus exposure and HLA in healthy donors. PCR primers comprised 60 Vbeta and 13 Jbeta primers. Assay: immunoSEQ multiplex PCR; the TCRdb copy retains only in-frame clones and omits some. The data hold 130,000 to 150,000 clones, with approximately 71% observed a single time. The source material was PBMCs. These receptors all come from a woman in her fifties or sixties in good health and CMV-seronegative.

This chain connects TRBV4-3 to TRBJ2-2; tentative D call: TRBD1 (6 bases). V lost 0 bases to trimming and J lost 5 bases, with 13 bases between them. This CDR3 comprises 16 residues. Germline V lookup: CDR1 LGHNA, CDR2 YSLEER. CDR3 DNA sequence: TGCGCCAGCAGCCAAGATCTACAGGGAAGAACCGGGGAGCTGTTTTTT. It specifies CASSQDLQGRTGELFF.

V gene TRBV27 combines with J gene TRBJ1-2, with D uncertain. Germline V lookup: CDR1 MNHEY, CDR2 SMNVEV (reference sequence). Trimming pared 3 bases from V and 1 base from J, leaving 6 bases between. This CDR3 is built from 13 residues. The CDR3 loop reads CASSFGNNYGYTF. The CDR3 DNA sequence: TGTGCCAGCAGTTTCGGGAATAACTATGGCTACACCTTC.

The V gene is TRBV6-1, the J gene TRBJ2-7; 7 bases agree with TRBD1. The CDR3 sequence is 13 residues long. Per germline, CDR1 MNHNS and CDR2 SASEGT. V trimming: 6 bases; J trimming: 2 bases; junction bases outside the gene matches: 4. CDR3 region: CASSTGTAYEQYF. CDR3 nucleotide sequence: TGTGCCAGCAGCACTGGGACAGCCTACGAGCAGTACTTC.

V and J are TRBV7-2 and TRBJ2-3, with 8 bases lining up with TRBD2. Germline V gene data show CDR1 as SGHTA and CDR2 as FQGNSA. Trimming took 7 bases from V and 1 from J; bases not matched to a gene: 10. This CDR3 comprises 16 residues. CDR3 in DNA: TGTGCCAGCAAGTTCGGGGGGGGCCTCGGCACAGATACGCAGTATTTT. It translates to CASKFGGGLGTDTQYF.

The chain employs TRBV25-1 and TRBJ2-1; D may be TRBD1 (6 bases). CDR1 MGHDK and CDR2 SYGVNS come from the germline V gene. The V gene lost 2 bases and the J gene lost 5 bases, with 7 bases spanning the gap. This CDR3 has 13 residues. CDR3 nucleotides: TGTGCCAGCAGTGAAGGGGGCCACAATGAGCAGTTCTTC. The encoded protein is CASSEGGHNEQFF.

This clone was observed once. The chain carries TRBV7-2 and TRBJ1-4; 8 bases line up with TRBD1. Per germline, CDR1 SGHTA and CDR2 FQGNSA. With 2 bases clipped from V and 4 bases from J, the junction kept 3 bases outside the gene matches. CDR3 size: 15 residues. Here the CDR3 DNA reads TGTGCCAGCAGCTTAATAACAGGGGGTAATGAAAAACTGTTTTTT. It yields the protein CASSLITGGNEKLFF.

This clone was counted only a few times. This chain connects TRBV4-2 to TRBJ2-5; 8 positions agree with TRBD2. With 0 bases clipped from V and 4 bases from J, the junction kept 4 bases outside the gene matches. In germline, CDR1 is LGHNA, CDR2 YNFKEQ. CDR3 length: 15 amino acids. The CDR3 DNA follows: TGTGCCAGCAGCCAAGAGCGGGGGGCCGCAGAGACCCAGTACTTC. Translated: CASSQERGAAETQYF.

This chain connects TRBV5-1 to TRBJ2-7; 10 bases are shared with TRBD1. The CDR3 extends over 13 amino acids. With 3 bases clipped from V and 6 bases from J, the junction kept 3 bases outside the gene matches. The germline V gene has CDR1 SGHRS and CDR2 YFSETQ. The CDR3 coding sequence is TGCGCCAGCAGCTCTGGGGACAGGGGCGAGCAGTACTTC. Translated: CASSSGDRGEQYF.

This clone was picked up a small number of times. This chain connects TRBV11-2 to TRBJ2-7; D unclear. Germline V gene lookup returns CDR1 SGHAT and CDR2 FQNNGV. There are 13 residues in the CDR3. The germline V and J ends were trimmed by 2 bases and 2 bases, with 7 bases remaining between them. This CDR3 is CASSLSQAYEQYF. The CDR3 bases are TGTGCCAGCAGCTTATCCCAGGCCTACGAGCAGTACTTC. The full variable domain, in which reference TRBV11-2 and TRBJ2-7 provide the parts outside the CDR3, is EAGVAQSPRYKIIEKRQSVAFWCNPISGHATLYWYQQILGQGPKLLIQFQNNGVVDDSQLPKDRFSAERLKGVDSTLKIQPAKLEDSAVYLCASSLSQAYEQYFGPGTRLTVT.

This sequence joins TRBV19 and TRBJ2-1; no clear D. The germline V gene encodes CDR1 LNHDA and CDR2 SQIVND (reference sequence). This CDR3 comprises 15 residues. Trimming cost V 6 bases and J 2 bases, with 14 bases left between them. CDR3 residues: CASRLTAGPYNEQFF. The DNA for the CDR3 is TGTGCCAGTAGGTTGACCGCAGGCCCCTACAATGAGCAGTTCTTC.

The chain carries TRBV30 and TRBJ2-3; weak D call: TRBD2 (5 bases). The CDR3 has 15 amino acids. Germline V CDR1 and CDR2: GTSNPN, SVGIG (reference sequence). V lost 5 bases to trimming and J lost 0 bases, with 15 bases between them. The CDR3: CAWYPVERSTDTQYF. The CDR3 nucleotides read TGTGCCTGGTACCCAGTGGAGCGGAGCACAGATACGCAGTATTTT. Together with reference TRBV30 and TRBJ2-3, the CDR3 gives the full variable domain: SQTIHQWPATLVQPVGSPLSLECTVEGTSNPNLYWYRQAAGRGLQLLFYSVGIGQISSEVPQNLSASRPQDRQFILSSKKLLLSDSGFYLCAWYPVERSTDTQYFGPGTRLTVL.

This clone has more than one count but fewer than ten. The chain joins TRBV19 to TRBJ2-2, with 9 positions matching TRBD1. Germline trimming cut 10 bases from V and 5 bases from J; bases unmatched to any gene: 8. CDR1 LNHDA and CDR2 SQIVND come from the germline V gene (reference sequence). CDR3 length: 14 residues. Written as DNA, the CDR3 is TGTGCCACCTCCGGGACAGGGATTACCGGGGAGCTGTTTTTT. Protein: CATSGTGITGELFF.

This clone was seen more than once but under ten times. V and J are TRBV4-1 and TRBJ1-1; D is ambiguous. V lost 0 bases and J lost 8, with 13 bases in between. Per the germline V gene, CDR1 is MGHRA and CDR2 is YSYEKL. The CDR3 has 14 amino acids. The CDR3 reads CASSQDPLQWEAFF. CDR3 DNA: TGCGCCAGCAGCCAAGATCCCCTCCAGTGGGAAGCTTTCTTT.

The chain carries TRBV10-3 and TRBJ1-1; D is undetermined. Germline assignment: CDR1 ENHRY and CDR2 SYGVKD. The length of the CDR3 is 11 residues. V dropped 10 bases and J dropped 0 bases, with 6 bases sitting between them. Here the CDR3 DNA reads TGTGCCACCTTAATGAACACTGAAGCTTTCTTT. It specifies CATLMNTEAFF.

A single count supports this clone. The chain recombines TRBV5-4 with TRBJ1-6; weak D call: TRBD1 (5 bases). CDR1 is SGHNT and CDR2 is YYREEE in the germline V gene (reference sequence). V was pared by 9 bases and J by 4 bases, with 17 bases between. The CDR3 is 15 residues long. Here the CDR3 DNA reads TGTGCCATTTCGACAGCTTCTCCTTATAATTCACCCCTCCACTTT. It yields the protein CAISTASPYNSPLHF.

The V call is TRBV18, the J call TRBJ2-3, with D hard to call. The CDR3 is 14 residues long. The V end was cut by 3 bases, the J end by 6 bases, with 13 bases between. Per germline, CDR1 KGHSH and CDR2 LQKENI. The CDR3 nucleotides are TGTGCCAGCTCACCTCTCGCGCGATGGGATACGCAGTATTTT. This codes for CASSPLARWDTQYF.

The chain is built from TRBV5-1 and TRBJ1-4, with 10 positions matching TRBD1. Germline CDR1 reads SGHRS; CDR2 reads YFSETQ. The CDR3 has 13 residues. With 3 bases clipped from V and 8 bases from J, the junction kept 1 base outside the gene matches. The CDR3 DNA is TGCGCCAGCAGCTGGGACAGGGGAGAAAAACTGTTTTTT. Residues: CASSWDRGEKLFF.

The gene calls are TRBV9 and TRBJ2-7; 11 nucleotides line up with TRBD1. The CDR3 runs 14 residues. Germline values: CDR1 SGDLS, CDR2 YYNGEE. The trim removed 0 bases at V and 6 bases at J, leaving 2 bases unmatched. For the CDR3, the DNA is TGTGCCAGCAGCGTAGGGGACAGGGGGACCGAGCAGTACTTC. Translated, it gives CASSVGDRGTEQYF.

Regarding this clone: The junction departs from the called germline gene at one end, perhaps through a read error. The chain is built from TRBV7-7 and TRBJ2-1; 9 bases are shared with TRBD2. The germline V gene has CDR1 SSHAT and CDR2 FNYEAQ (reference sequence). The CDR3 has 15 amino acids. The CDR3 sequence: CASSSLAGSYNEQFF. CDR3 in DNA: TGTGCTAGCAGTTCCCTAGCGGGGTCCTACAATGAGCAGTTCTTC.